Shown below are 9 T cell receptor beta chains from a single sample sequenced in a study of shared clonotypes between healthy human individuals. Repertoires were generated with immunoSEQ multiplex PCR, while TCRdb's copy carries only in-frame clones and drops some. The data show roughly 500,000 clones, around 73% seen once. The material sequenced was PBMCs. Every receptor here comes from a middle-aged woman in good health. Some clones in this sample may be carry-over from other donors' samples.

The chain carries TRBV28 and TRBJ2-7; TRBD1 might be the D (5 bases). The V and J ends lost 3 bases and 2 bases respectively, with 17 bases between them. The germline V gene has CDR1 MDHEN and CDR2 SYDVKM. The CDR3 sequence is 16 residues long. CDR3 loop: CASSFRLDSLTYEQYF. As DNA, the CDR3 is TGTGCCAGCAGTTTCCGGCTCGACAGCCTAACCTACGAGCAGTACTTC.

The rearrangement joins TRBV28 to TRBJ2-2; 10 positions agree with TRBD2. Germline trimming cut 6 bases from V and 9 bases from J; bases unmatched to any gene: 16. Germline CDR1 is MDHEN and CDR2 is SYDVKM. There are 17 residues in the CDR3. CDR3: CASSLRTSGTVGRELFF. CDR3 coding DNA: TGTGCCAGCAGCCTCAGGACTAGCGGTACCGTCGGGCGGGAGCTGTTTTTT.

This chain connects TRBV6-6 to TRBJ1-2; D gene uncertain. Trimming left V 2 bases short and J 4 bases short, with 8 bases between. This CDR3 contains 13 residues. Germline lookup yields CDR1 MNHNY and CDR2 SVGAGI (reference sequence). CDR3 loop: CASSYDGSYGYTF. The CDR3, as DNA: TGTGCCAGCAGTTACGACGGTTCCTATGGCTACACCTTC.

The V gene is TRBV18, the J gene TRBJ2-5; D is perhaps TRBD1 (8 bases). CDR3 length: 15 amino acids. The V gene's germline CDR1 is KGHSH and CDR2 LQKENI. Deletions cut 1 base from V and 5 bases from J, with 14 bases between. The CDR3 loop is CASSPLDRGGETQYF. CDR3 nucleotides: TGTGCCAGCTCACCACTAGACAGGGGAGGGGAGACCCAGTACTTC. The whole variable domain, remainder taken from reference TRBV18 and TRBJ2-5, is NAGVMQNPRHLVRRRGQEARLRCSPMKGHSHVYWYRQLPEEGLKFMVYLQKENIIDESGMPKERFSAEFPKEGPSILRIQQVVRGDSAAYFCASSPLDRGGETQYFGPGTRLLVL.

CDR3 in amino acids: CASSVGTDPNTEAFF. The CDR3 DNA is TGTGCCAGCAGCGTGGGGACAGACCCGAACACTGAAGCTTTCTTT. This chain uses TRBV9 with TRBJ1-1; 7 nucleotides match TRBD1. The CDR3 is 15 amino acids. Trimming took 2 bases from V and 1 from J; bases not matched to a gene: 5. From germline, CDR1 is SGDLS and CDR2 YYNGEE. The full variable domain, its missing parts supplied by reference TRBV9 and TRBJ1-1, is DSGVTQTPKHLITATGQRVTLRCSPRSGDLSVYWYQQSLDQGLQFLIQYYNGEERAKGNILERFSAQQFPDLHSELNLSSLELGDSALYFCASSVGTDPNTEAFFGQGTRLTVV.

The rearrangement joins TRBV30 to TRBJ2-7; 7 bases match TRBD2. Trimming took 0 bases from V and 5 from J; bases not matched to a gene: 7. Germline V lookup: CDR1 GTSNPN, CDR2 SVGIG (reference sequence). There are 14 residues in the CDR3. As DNA, the CDR3 is TGTGCCTGGAGTGTAGGGGTTGCGGGAGACGAGCAGTACTTC. It translates to CAWSVGVAGDEQYF.

The V call is TRBV30, the J call TRBJ1-4, with a tentative D call TRBD1 (5 bases). Trimming removed 0 bases from V and 10 bases from J, with 18 bases in between. Looked up from germline, CDR1 is GTSNPN and CDR2 is SVGIG (reference sequence). The CDR3 contains 15 residues. The CDR3 here is CAWSVKGTPGGKLFF. The CDR3 nucleotides read TGTGCCTGGAGTGTAAAAGGGACTCCGGGTGGAAAACTGTTTTTT.

Only a few counts were recorded for this clone. This chain links TRBV5-7 with TRBJ1-1; unclear D gene. TRBV5-7 is classed as an ORF, of uncertain function. The CDR3 runs to 13 residues. Trimming stripped 0 bases from V and 1 base from J, with 4 bases between. The CDR3 loop is CASSLEGNTEAFF. CDR3 DNA: TGTGCCAGCAGCTTGGAAGGGAACACTGAAGCTTTCTTT.

Ten or more counts support this clone. This chain links TRBV29-1 with TRBJ1-1, with D tentatively TRBD1 (5 bases). The CDR3 sequence is 12 residues long. V was clipped by 2 bases and J by 5 bases, with 9 bases between them. CDR1 SQVTM and CDR2 ANQGSEA come from the germline V gene. The CDR3 loop is CSVEQGETEAFF. CDR3 nucleotide sequence: TGCAGCGTTGAACAGGGTGAGACTGAAGCTTTCTTT.